The sequence of this T cell receptor beta chain was determined in a study of neoadjuvant anti-PD-1 for oral cavity cancer. Time point defined: after neoadjuvant nivolumab, at surgical resection. Blood cells were analyzed directly, without culture or expansion. With regard to this clone: The target antigen is unknown.

The CDR3 loop spans 14 amino acids. Germline V gives CDR1 SGHDT, CDR2 YYEEEE. Deletions cut 0 bases from V and 1 base from J, with 7 bases between. Whole-study findings and limits: Non-responders to neoadjuvant nivolumab had significantly more clonal PBMC T cells than responders. Only a few patients per response group were TCR-analyzed; validation needed.

Most PBMC samples had around 480 ng input DNA in six replicates. Here immunoSEQ multiplex PCR was the method, and the copy in TCRdb shows in-frame clones only, minus some. The sample consists of 68,000 or so clones, 85% of them appearing once. This rearrangement joins TRBV5-6 to TRBJ1-1, with no clear D. Sequences were derived from PBMCs, sampled after nivolumab (anti-PD-1) treatment. The TCR comes from a person between 40 and 80 years old with oral cavity squamous cell carcinoma. DNA for the CDR3: TGTGCCAGCAGCTTGGCCGTAGGGAACACTGAAGCTTTCTTT. Amino acid sequence: CASSLAVGNTEAFF.